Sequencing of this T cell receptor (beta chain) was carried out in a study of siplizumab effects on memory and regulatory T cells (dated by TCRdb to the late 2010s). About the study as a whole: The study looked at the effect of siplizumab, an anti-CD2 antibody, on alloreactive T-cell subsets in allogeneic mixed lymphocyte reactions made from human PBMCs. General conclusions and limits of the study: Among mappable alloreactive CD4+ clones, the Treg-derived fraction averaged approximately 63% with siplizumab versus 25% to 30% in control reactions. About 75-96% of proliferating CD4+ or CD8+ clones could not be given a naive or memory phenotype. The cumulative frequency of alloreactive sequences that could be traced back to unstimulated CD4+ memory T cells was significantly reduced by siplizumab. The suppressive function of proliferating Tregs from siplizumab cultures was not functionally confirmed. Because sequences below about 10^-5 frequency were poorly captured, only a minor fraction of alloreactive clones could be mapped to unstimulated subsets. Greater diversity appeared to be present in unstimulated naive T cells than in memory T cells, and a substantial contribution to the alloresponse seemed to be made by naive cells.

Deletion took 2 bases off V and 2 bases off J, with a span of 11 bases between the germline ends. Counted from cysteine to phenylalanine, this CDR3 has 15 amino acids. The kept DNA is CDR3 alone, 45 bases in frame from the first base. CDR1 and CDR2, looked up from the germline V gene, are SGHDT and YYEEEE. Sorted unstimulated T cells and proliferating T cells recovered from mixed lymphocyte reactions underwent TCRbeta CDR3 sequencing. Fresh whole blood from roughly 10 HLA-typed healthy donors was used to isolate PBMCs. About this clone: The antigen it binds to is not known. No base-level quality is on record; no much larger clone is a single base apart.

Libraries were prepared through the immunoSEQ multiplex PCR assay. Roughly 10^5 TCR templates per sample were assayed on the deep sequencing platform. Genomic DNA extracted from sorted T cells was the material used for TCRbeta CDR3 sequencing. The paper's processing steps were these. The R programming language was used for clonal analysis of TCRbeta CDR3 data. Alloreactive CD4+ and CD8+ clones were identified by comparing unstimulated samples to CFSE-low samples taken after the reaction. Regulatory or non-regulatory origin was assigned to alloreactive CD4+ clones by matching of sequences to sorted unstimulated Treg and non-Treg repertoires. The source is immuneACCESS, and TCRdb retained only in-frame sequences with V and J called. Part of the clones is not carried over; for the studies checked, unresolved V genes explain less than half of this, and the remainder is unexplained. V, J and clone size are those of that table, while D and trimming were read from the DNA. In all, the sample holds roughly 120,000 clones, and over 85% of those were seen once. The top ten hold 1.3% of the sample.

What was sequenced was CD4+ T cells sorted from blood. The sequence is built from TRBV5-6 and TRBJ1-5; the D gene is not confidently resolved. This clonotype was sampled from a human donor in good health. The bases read TGTGCCAGCAGCTTCCGAATATCTGGCAATCAGCCCCAGCATTTT. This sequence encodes CASSFRISGNQPQHF.